This T cell receptor beta chain was sequenced in a study of memory CD4+ T cells and cytomegalovirus serostatus. The overall study: Of the healthy Belgian adults, several were CMV seropositive and about 24 seronegative.

The data were produced by immunoSEQ multiplex PCR, yet TCRdb's version contains in-frame clones alone and is incomplete. The data show under 70,000 clones, about 81% seen once. The length of the CDR3 is 15 residues. Germline CDR1 reads SGHTS; CDR2 reads YDEGEE. The J segment lost 6 bases and the V segment lost 0 bases, leaving 4 bases of the junction unmatched. About this clone: Its antigen remains unidentified.

Study results and caveats: CMV serostatus prediction reached median AUC approximately 0.95, or 0.91 with US-trained model. CD4+ memory repertoires contained about 40% of the roughly 150 reported CMV TCRbeta sequences.

Single viable CD3+CD4+CD8-CD45RO+ cells were sorted as the memory CD4+ T cells. Donors' CMV status reflects serum IgG against pp150, pp28, p38, p52. Sequenced material: memory CD4+ T cells from blood. The V and J genes are TRBV5-8 and TRBJ1-5, with TRBD1 matching 9 bases. This TCR derives from an adult in good health and CMV-seronegative. DNA for the CDR3: TGTGCCAGCAGCTTGGGGGACAGGGATCGTCAGCCCCAGCATTTT. Its translation: CASSLGDRDRQPQHF.